This note documents a single T cell receptor beta chain sequence. These data are taken from a study of T cell changes during pregnancy in multiple sclerosis. This CDR3 is built from 15 residues. The V gene's germline CDR1 is MNHEY and CDR2 SVGAGI. Trimming removed 7 bases from V and 1 base from J; junction bases left unmatched: 8. Produced via immunoSEQ multiplex PCR; TCRdb's table is partial and in-frame only. Of fewer than 50,000 clones in the sample, 90% to 95% were seen once. The chain uses TRBV6-5 and TRBJ2-7; 9 nucleotides agree with TRBD1. The sequences come from CD8+ T cells from peripheral blood mononuclear cells, collected before pregnancy. This receptor was identified in a female donor with multiple sclerosis, enrolled in a pregnancy study. The CDR3 is CASTLGQGISYEQYF. CDR3 DNA: TGTGCCAGCACCCTGGGACAGGGAATATCCTACGAGCAGTACTTC.